Sequencing of this T cell receptor beta chain was carried out in a study of response to subunit inactivated influenza vaccine. TCRdb analysed the RT-PCR reads with MiXCR anew, one entry per CDR3 protein. The sample yields hundreds of thousands of distinct CDR3 sequences, approximately 7.6% seen once. The V end lost 5 bases, the J end lost 1 base, and 18 bases lay between the germline ends. Germline CDR1 is DFQATT and CDR2 is SNEGSKA (reference sequence). This CDR3 contains 15 residues. This clonotype came up a few times. Given the absence of the conserved phenylalanine or tryptophan at the CDR3 end, a read error is likely.

Material: PBMCs from blood, obtained approximately 25 months after vaccination. This chain joins TRBV20-1 and TRBJ2-7; possibly TRBD2 for D (8 bases). The origin of this receptor is a man between 45 and 75 years old who received an inactivated influenza vaccine. In DNA form, the CDR3 reads TGCAGTGCTCTACTCGGGGGGGGACAGTCCTACGAGCAGTACTCC. Translating gives CSALLGGGQSYEQYS.